The present TCR beta chain was sequenced within a study of T-cell memory formation after mild COVID-19. Study details: TCR clusters mostly belonged to single donors. Study results and caveats: Prior to infection, memory already included some responding clones, suggesting cross-reactive memory joined. Clones contracting over day 15 to 85 were CD4/CD8 balanced, with later expanders leaning CD4+.

In this sample, this clonotype turned up many times. Its antigen remains unknown. MiXCR, run by TCRdb on the 5' RACE reads, gives a single entry per CDR3 protein. Counted here are about 260,000 distinct CDR3 sequences, about 16% occurring once; the ten biggest clones make up around a fifth. The germline CDR1 and CDR2 sequences are SGDLS and YYNGEE. V was clipped by 0 bases and J by 4 bases; unmatched bases: 0. The CDR3 runs 15 residues. The receptor comes from a young man who had mild COVID-19 (a few samples of this study predate the infection). Cell type and time point are not known. Source material: PBMCs or a T cell subset sorted from them (not recorded which). This chain connects TRBV9 to TRBJ2-5; 13 bases are a match to TRBD2. The CDR3 loop reads CASSVGTSGGETQYF. In DNA, the CDR3 is TGTGCCAGCAGCGTAGGGACTAGCGGGGGAGAGACCCAGTACTTC.